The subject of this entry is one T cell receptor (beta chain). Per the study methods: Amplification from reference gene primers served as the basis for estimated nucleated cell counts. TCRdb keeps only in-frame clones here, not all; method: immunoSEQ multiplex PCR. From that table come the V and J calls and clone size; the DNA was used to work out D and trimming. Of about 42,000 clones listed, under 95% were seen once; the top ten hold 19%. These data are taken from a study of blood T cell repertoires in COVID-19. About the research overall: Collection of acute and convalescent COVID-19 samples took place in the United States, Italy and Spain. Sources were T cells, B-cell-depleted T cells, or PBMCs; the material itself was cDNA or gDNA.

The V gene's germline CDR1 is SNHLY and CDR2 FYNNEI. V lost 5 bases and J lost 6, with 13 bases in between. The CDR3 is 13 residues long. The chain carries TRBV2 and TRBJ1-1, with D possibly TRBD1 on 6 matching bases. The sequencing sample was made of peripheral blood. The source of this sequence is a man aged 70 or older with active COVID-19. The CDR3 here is CASSYTGISEAFF. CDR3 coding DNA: TGTGCCAGCAGTTATACAGGGATCTCTGAAGCTTTCTTT.